Following are 13 T cell receptor beta chains from one sample sequenced in a study of blood T cells in healthy people across ages. A J-beta primer mix and a sample-barcoded 5' primer were used in a second PCR of about 7 to 12 cycles. TCRdb analysed the 5' RACE reads with MiXCR anew, one entry per CDR3 protein. The sample lists some 800,000 distinct CDR3 sequences, around 43% seen once, with about 19% in the top ten. The sequenced sample was blood. The receptors derive from a man between 60 and 75 years old in good health.

The rearrangement joins TRBV14 to TRBJ1-2; D ambiguous. CDR3 length equals 13 residues. Per germline, CDR1 SGHDN and CDR2 FVKESK. The V end lost 2 bases, the J end lost 4 bases, and 8 bases lay between the germline ends. The CDR3 bases are TGTGCCAGCAGCCAATCGGGCCTCTATGGCTACACCTTC. Encoded protein: CASSQSGLYGYTF.

The chain recombines TRBV28 with TRBJ1-1; TRBD1 might be the D (6 bases). V was pared by 4 bases and J by 3 bases, with 12 bases between. Germline V CDR1 and CDR2: MDHEN, SYDVKM. The CDR3 length is 14 residues. The CDR3 loop reads CASSSRGKDTEAFF. The CDR3 DNA reads as TGTGCCAGCAGTTCAAGGGGGAAGGACACTGAAGCTTTCTTT.

The gene calls are TRBV6-5 and TRBJ2-5, with a weak D call TRBD2 (5 bases). Germline-derived CDR1 and CDR2 are MNHEY and SVGAGI. Trimming removed 0 bases from V and 0 bases from J, with 17 bases in between. This CDR3 region has 18 residues. CDR3: CASSYSMFRTWYQETQYF. DNA for the CDR3: TGTGCCAGCAGTTACTCGATGTTCCGGACTTGGTACCAAGAGACCCAGTACTTC.

This clonotype was counted between two and nine times. This chain connects TRBV27 to TRBJ1-6; D not resolved. CDR3 length: 15 amino acids. Germline values: CDR1 MNHEY, CDR2 SMNVEV (reference sequence). With 0 bases removed from V and 8 bases from J, the gap between germline ends came to 11 bases. The CDR3 DNA reads as TGTGCCAGCAGTTTATCGCCGGGTTTGGATTCACCCCTCCACTTT. It yields the protein CASSLSPGLDSPLHF.

The chain couples TRBV12-3 or TRBV12-4 to TRBJ2-4; possible D gene TRBD2, 6 bases. Deletions cut 6 bases from V and 3 bases from J, with 12 bases between. The CDR3 totals 14 residues. In nucleotides, the CDR3 is TGTGCCAGCAGAATGGGGGGAAGCAAAAACATTCAGTACTTC. Encoded protein: CASRMGGSKNIQYF.

In regard to this clonotype: The final CDR3 position lacks the conserved phenylalanine or tryptophan, pointing to a likely read error. This chain connects TRBV15 to TRBJ2-3; 8 bases line up with TRBD1. Per germline, CDR1 LNHNV and CDR2 YYDKDF (reference sequence). This CDR3 has 16 residues. With 1 base clipped from V and 4 bases from J, the junction kept 7 bases outside the gene matches. Here the CDR3 reads CATSRAGQGGSDTQYL. The CDR3 region has the DNA TGTGCCACCAGCAGAGCTGGACAGGGTGGTTCAGATACGCAGTATTTA.

The chain couples TRBV5-1 to TRBJ1-2; D unclear. The length of the CDR3 is 13 residues. Germline CDR1 reads SGHRS; CDR2 reads YFSETQ. V gave up 4 bases and J gave up 2 bases, with 9 bases separating them. The CDR3 bases are TGCGCCAGCAGCCCCGACAAAAACTATGGCTACACCTTC. It yields the protein CASSPDKNYGYTF.

The gene calls are TRBV9 and TRBJ1-1; no definite D call. The V gene lost 3 bases and the J gene lost 1 base, with 4 bases spanning the gap. This CDR3 spans 12 amino acids. Germline V lookup: CDR1 SGDLS, CDR2 YYNGEE. The CDR3 loop is CASSASNTEAFF. DNA of the CDR3: TGTGCCAGCAGCGCCTCGAACACTGAAGCTTTCTTT.

The chain joins TRBV4-1 to TRBJ1-4; D might be TRBD1 (6 bases). CDR3 size: 15 residues. Trimming removed 5 bases at V and 4 bases at J, with 14 bases between. The germline V gene has CDR1 MGHRA and CDR2 YSYEKL. The CDR3 protein is CASSDTGTNNEKLFF. CDR3 sequence (DNA): TGCGCCAGCAGCGACACCGGGACAAATAATGAAAAACTGTTTTTT.

V usage is TRBV4-3 and J usage is TRBJ2-5; the D call may be TRBD1 or TRBD2 (5 bases each). The CDR3 length is 17 residues. Trimming stripped 1 base from V and 5 bases from J, with 20 bases between. CDR1 is LGHNA and CDR2 is YSLEER in the germline V gene. The CDR3 loop is CASSQGLYGAGGETQYF. In nucleotides, the CDR3 is TGCGCCAGCAGCCAAGGGCTATATGGGGCGGGCGGGGAGACCCAGTACTTC.

The J gene is TRBJ1-2, the V gene TRBV7-2; D uncertain. CDR1 and CDR2 from the germline V gene are SGHTA and FQGNSA. V dropped 1 base and J dropped 7 bases, with 10 bases sitting between them. The length of the CDR3 is 13 residues. This chain's CDR3 is CASSLVTGIGYTF. As DNA, the CDR3 is TGTGCCAGCAGCTTAGTCACCGGGATTGGCTACACCTTC.

There are a few counts of this clonotype. This chain joins TRBV10-3 and TRBJ1-2, with 10 bases identical to TRBD1. The germline gives CDR1 ENHRY, CDR2 SYGVKD. V lost 2 bases, J lost 7 bases, and 7 bases stayed unmatched. CDR3 length: 15 residues. CDR3 amino acids: CAISEEGQGLRGYTF. The CDR3 nucleotides are TGTGCCATCAGTGAGGAGGGACAGGGGTTACGTGGCTACACCTTC.

The chain has TRBV5-4 and TRBJ2-4; 11 bases align to TRBD1. The germline V gene encodes CDR1 SGHNT and CDR2 YYREEE (reference sequence). The CDR3 loop spans 16 amino acids. V was clipped by 0 bases and J by 13 bases; unmatched bases: 12. The DNA for the CDR3 is TGTGCCAGCAGCTTGGGGGTTGGACAGGGGGCTGGAGAGCAGTACTTC. Protein: CASSLGVGQGAGEQYF.